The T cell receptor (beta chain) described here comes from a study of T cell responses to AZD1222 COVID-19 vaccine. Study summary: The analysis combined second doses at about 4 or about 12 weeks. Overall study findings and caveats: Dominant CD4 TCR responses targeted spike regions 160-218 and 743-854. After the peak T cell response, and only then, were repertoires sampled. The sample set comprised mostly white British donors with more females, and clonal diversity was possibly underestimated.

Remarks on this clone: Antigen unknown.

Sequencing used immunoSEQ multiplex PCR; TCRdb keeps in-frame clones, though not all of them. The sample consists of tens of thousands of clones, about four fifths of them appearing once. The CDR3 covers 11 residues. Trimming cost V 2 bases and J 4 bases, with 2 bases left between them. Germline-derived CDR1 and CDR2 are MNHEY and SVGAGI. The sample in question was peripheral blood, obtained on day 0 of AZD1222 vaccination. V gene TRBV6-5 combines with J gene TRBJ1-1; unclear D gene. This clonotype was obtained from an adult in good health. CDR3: CASSYGTEAFF. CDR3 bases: TGTGCCAGCAGTTACGGCACTGAAGCTTTCTTT.